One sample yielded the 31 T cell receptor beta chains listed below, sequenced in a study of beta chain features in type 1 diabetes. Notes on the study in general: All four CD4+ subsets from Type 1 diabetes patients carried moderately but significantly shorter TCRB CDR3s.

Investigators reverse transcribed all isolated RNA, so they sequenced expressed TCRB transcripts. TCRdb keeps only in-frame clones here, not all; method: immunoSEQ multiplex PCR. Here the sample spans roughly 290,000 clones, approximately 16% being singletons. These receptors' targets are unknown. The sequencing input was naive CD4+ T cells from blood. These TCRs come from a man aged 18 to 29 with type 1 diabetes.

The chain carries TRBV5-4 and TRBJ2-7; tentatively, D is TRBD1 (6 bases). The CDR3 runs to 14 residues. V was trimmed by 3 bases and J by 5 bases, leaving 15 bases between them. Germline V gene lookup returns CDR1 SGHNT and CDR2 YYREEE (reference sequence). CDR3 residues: CASSSWTVHHEQYF. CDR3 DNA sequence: TGTGCCAGCAGCTCCTGGACAGTACACCACGAGCAGTACTTC.

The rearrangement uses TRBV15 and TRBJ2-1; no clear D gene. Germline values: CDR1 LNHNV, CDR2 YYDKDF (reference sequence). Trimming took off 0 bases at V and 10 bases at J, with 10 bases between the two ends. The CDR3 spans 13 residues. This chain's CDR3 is CATSRDPYEEQFF. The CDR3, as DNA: TGTGCCACCAGCAGAGATCCTTACGAGGAGCAGTTCTTC.

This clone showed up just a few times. The chain's CDR3 is CASNGQGLNTF. The CDR3 DNA reads TGTGCCAGCAACGGACAGGGTCTAAACACCTTC. The chain uses TRBV2 and TRBJ1-2; 8 bases align to TRBD1. Germline loops: CDR1 SNHLY, CDR2 FYNNEI. V shed 7 bases and J 12 bases; nucleotides not matched to a gene: 7. This CDR3 is built from 11 residues.

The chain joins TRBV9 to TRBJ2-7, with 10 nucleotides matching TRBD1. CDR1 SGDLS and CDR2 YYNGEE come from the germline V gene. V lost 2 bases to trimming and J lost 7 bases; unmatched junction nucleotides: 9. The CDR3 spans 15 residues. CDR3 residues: CASSVSGTGDKEQYF. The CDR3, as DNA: TGTGCCAGCAGCGTCTCCGGGACAGGGGATAAAGAGCAGTACTTC.

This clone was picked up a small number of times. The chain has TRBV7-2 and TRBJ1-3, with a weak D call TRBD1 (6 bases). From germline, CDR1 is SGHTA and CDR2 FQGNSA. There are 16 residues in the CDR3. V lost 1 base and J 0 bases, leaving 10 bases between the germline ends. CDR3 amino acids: CASSLVGGDSGNTIYF. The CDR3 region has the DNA TGTGCCAGCAGCTTAGTTGGGGGCGACTCTGGAAACACCATATATTTT.

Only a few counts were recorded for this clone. This CDR3 is CASSLWTGLRMWNYGYTF. The CDR3 nucleotides read TGTGCCAGCAGCTTATGGACAGGGCTTCGTATGTGGAACTATGGCTACACCTTC. The chain employs TRBV7-9 and TRBJ1-2, with 8 bases lining up with TRBD1. Per germline, CDR1 SEHNR and CDR2 FQNEAQ (reference sequence). J gave up 2 bases and V 2 bases, and 13 bases lay outside the gene matches. This CDR3 spans 18 amino acids.

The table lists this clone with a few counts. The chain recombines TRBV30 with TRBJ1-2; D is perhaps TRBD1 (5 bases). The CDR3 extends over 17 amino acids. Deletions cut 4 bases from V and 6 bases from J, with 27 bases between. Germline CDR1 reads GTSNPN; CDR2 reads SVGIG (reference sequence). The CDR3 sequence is CAWIRSGGTLSSDGYTF. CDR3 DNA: TGTGCCTGGATTCGTAGTGGTGGGACTCTCTCCTCCGATGGCTACACCTTC. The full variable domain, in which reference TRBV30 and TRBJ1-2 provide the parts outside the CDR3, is SQTIHQWPATLVQPVGSPLSLECTVEGTSNPNLYWYRQAAGRGLQLLFYSVGIGQISSEVPQNLSASRPQDRQFILSSKKLLLSDSGFYLCAWIRSGGTLSSDGYTFGSGTRLTVV.

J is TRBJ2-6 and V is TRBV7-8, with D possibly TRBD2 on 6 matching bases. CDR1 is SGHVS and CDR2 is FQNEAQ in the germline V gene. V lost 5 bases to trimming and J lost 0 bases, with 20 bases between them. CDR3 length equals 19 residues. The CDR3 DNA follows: TGTGCCAGCAGCCTCCGGGACTCAGGGATGTACTCTGGGGCCAACGTCCTGACTTTC. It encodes CASSLRDSGMYSGANVLTF.

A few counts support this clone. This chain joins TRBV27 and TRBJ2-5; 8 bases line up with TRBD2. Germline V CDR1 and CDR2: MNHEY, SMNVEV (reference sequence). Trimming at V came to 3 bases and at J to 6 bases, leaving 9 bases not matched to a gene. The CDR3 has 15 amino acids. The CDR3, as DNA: TGTGCCAGCAGTTTGCGGGGGGAGGGGCCAAAGACCCAGTACTTC. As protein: CASSLRGEGPKTQYF.

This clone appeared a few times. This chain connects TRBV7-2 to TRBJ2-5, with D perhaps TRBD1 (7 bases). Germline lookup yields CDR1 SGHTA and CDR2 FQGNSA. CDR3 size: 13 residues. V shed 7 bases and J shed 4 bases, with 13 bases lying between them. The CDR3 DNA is TGTGCCAGCAACCACAGGGGAGGAGAGACCCAGTACTTC. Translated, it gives CASNHRGGETQYF.

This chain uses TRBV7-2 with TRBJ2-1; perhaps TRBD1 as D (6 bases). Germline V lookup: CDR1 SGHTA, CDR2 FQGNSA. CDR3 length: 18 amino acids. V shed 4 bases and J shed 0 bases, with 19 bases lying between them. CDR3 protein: CASSSLNSGTSSYNEQFF. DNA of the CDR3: TGTGCCAGCAGCTCACTTAACTCCGGGACAAGCTCCTACAATGAGCAGTTCTTC.

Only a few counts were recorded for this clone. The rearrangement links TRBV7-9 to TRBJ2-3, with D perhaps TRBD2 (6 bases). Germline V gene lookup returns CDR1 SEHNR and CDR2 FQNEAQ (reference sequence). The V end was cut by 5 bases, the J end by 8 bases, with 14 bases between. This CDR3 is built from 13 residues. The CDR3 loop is CASSTGGPGTQYF. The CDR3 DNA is TGTGCCAGCAGCACCGGGGGACCGGGTACGCAGTATTTT.

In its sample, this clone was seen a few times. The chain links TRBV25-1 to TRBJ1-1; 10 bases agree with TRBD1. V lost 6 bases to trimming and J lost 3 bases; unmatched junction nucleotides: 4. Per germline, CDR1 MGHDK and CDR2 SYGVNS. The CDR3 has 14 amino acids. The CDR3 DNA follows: TGTGCCAGCAGAGGGACAGGGGCAGACACTGAAGCTTTCTTT. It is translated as CASRGTGADTEAFF.

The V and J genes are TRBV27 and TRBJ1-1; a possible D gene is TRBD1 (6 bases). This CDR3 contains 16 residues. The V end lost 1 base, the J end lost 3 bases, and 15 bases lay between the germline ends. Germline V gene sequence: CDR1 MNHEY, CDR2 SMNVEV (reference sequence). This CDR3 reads CASSLLFRGGHTEAFF. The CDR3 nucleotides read TGTGCCAGCAGTTTATTGTTTAGGGGGGGGCACACTGAAGCTTTCTTT.

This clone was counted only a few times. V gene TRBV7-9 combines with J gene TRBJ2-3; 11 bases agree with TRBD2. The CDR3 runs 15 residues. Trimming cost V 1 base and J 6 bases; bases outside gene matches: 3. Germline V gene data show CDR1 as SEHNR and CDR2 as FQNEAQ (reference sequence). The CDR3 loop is CASSLGTSGLDTQYF. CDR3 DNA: TGTGCCAGCAGCTTAGGGACTAGCGGGCTGGATACGCAGTATTTT.

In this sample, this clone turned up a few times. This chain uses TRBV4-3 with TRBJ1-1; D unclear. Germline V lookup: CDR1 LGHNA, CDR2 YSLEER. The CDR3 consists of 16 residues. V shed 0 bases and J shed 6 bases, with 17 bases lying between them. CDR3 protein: CASSQDLLRGPPEAFF. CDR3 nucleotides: TGCGCCAGCAGCCAAGATCTCCTGCGGGGTCCCCCTGAAGCTTTCTTT.

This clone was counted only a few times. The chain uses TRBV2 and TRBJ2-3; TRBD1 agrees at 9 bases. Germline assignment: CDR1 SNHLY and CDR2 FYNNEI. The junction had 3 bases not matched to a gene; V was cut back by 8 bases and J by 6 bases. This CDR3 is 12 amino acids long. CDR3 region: CASRDRGDTQYF. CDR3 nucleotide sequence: TGTGCCAGCCGAGACAGGGGGGATACGCAGTATTTT.

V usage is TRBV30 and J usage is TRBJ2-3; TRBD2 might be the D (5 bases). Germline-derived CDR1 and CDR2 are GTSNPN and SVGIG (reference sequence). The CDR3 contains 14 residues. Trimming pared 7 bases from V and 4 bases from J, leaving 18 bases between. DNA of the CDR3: TGTGCCTTCCAGACGGGCACGCGGGCAGATACGCAGTATTTT. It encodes CAFQTGTRADTQYF. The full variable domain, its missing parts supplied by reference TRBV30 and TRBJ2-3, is SQTIHQWPATLVQPVGSPLSLECTVEGTSNPNLYWYRQAAGRGLQLLFYSVGIGQISSEVPQNLSASRPQDRQFILSSKKLLLSDSGFYLCAFQTGTRADTQYFGPGTRLTVL.

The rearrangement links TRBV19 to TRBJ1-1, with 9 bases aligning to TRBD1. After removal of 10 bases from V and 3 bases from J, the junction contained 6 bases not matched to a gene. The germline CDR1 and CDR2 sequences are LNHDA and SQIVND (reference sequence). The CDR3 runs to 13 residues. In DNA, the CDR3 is TGTGCCACCGATGGACAGGGGCACACTGAAGCTTTCTTT. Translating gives CATDGQGHTEAFF.

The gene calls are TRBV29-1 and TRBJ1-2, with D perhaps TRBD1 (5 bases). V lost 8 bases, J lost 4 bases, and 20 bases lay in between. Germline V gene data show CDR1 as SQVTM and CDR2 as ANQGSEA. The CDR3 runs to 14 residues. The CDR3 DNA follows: TGCAGCCCCGCTAAGGCAGGGTCGGGCTATGGCTACACCTTC. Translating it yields CSPAKAGSGYGYTF.

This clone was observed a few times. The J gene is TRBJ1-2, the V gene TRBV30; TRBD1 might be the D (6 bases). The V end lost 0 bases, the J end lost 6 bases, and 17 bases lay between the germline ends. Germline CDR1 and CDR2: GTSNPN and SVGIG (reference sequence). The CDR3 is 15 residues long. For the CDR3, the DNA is TGTGCCTGGAGTGTACCCGACAGGCGGGCCGATGGCTACACCTTC. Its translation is CAWSVPDRRADGYTF. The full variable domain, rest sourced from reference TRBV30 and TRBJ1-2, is SQTIHQWPATLVQPVGSPLSLECTVEGTSNPNLYWYRQAAGRGLQLLFYSVGIGQISSEVPQNLSASRPQDRQFILSSKKLLLSDSGFYLCAWSVPDRRADGYTFGSGTRLTVV.

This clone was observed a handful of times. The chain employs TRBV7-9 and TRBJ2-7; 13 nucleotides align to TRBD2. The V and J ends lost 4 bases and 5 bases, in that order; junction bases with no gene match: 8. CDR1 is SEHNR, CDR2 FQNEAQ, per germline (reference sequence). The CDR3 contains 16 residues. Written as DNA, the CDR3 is TGTGCCAGCAGCTCCGGGACTAGCGGGAACGCCGACGAGCAGTACTTC. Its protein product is CASSSGTSGNADEQYF.

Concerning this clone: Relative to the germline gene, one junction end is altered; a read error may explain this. The CDR3 DNA reads TGCGCCAGCAGCCAAGAGGCGGGATACGAGCAGTACTTC. Its protein product is CASSQEAGYEQYF. This chain uses TRBV7-9 with TRBJ2-7, with D possibly being TRBD2 (6 bases). CDR3 length equals 13 residues. Germline CDR1 is SEHNR and CDR2 is FQNEAQ (reference sequence).

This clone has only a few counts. The DNA of the CDR3 is TGCGCCAGCAGCCCAAGGGGCGGTGGCTACACCTTC. Its translation: CASSPRGGGYTF. J is TRBJ1-2 and V is TRBV23-1, with D maybe TRBD1 (5 bases). TRBV23-1 is an ORF; its function is uncertain. Deletions cut 6 bases from V and 7 bases from J, with 12 bases between. The CDR3 is 12 amino acids.

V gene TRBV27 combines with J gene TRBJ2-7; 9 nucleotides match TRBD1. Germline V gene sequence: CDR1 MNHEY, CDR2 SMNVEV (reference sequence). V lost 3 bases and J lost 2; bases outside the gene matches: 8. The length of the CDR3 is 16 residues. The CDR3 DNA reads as TGTGCCAGCAGTTTTTCAGCCGGGACAGGGACCTACGAGCAGTACTTC. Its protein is CASSFSAGTGTYEQYF.

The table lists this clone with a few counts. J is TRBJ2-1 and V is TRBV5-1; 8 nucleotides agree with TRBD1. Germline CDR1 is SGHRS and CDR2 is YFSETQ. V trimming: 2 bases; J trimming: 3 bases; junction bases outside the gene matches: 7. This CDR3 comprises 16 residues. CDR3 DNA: TGCGCCAGCAGCTTAAGACAGGGGACAATCTACAATGAGCAGTTCTTC. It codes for CASSLRQGTIYNEQFF.

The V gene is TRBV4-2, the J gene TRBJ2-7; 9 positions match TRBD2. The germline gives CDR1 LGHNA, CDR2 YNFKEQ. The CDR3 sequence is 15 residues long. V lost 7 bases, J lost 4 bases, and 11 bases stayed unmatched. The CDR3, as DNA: TGTGCCAGCAAATTGGGAGCGGGAGGCCTTTACGAGCAGTACTTC. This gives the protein CASKLGAGGLYEQYF.

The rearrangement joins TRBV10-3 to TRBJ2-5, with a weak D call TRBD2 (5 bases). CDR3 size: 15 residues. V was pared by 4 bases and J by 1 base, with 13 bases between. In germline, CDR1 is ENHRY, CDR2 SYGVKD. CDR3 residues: CAISALLEVQETQYF. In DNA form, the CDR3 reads TGTGCCATCAGTGCCCTATTGGAGGTCCAAGAGACCCAGTACTTC.

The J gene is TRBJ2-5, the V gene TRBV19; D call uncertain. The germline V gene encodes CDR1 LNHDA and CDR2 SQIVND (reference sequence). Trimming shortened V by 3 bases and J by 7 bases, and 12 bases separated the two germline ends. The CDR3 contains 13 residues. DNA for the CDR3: TGTGCCAGTAGTATCGTTTCCGAGGCGACCCAGTACTTC. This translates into CASSIVSEATQYF. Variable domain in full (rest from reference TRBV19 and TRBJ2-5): DGGITQSPKYLFRKEGQNVTLSCEQNLNHDAMYWYRQDPGQGLRLIYYSQIVNDFQKGDIAEGYSVSREKKESFPLTVTSAQKNPTAFYLCASSIVSEATQYFGPGTRLLVL.

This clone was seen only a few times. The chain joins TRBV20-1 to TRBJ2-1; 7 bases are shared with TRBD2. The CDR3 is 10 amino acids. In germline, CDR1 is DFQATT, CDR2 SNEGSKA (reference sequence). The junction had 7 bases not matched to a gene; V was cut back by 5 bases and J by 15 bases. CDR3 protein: CSAWGRAWFF. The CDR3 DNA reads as TGCAGTGCTTGGGGGAGGGCTTGGTTCTTC.

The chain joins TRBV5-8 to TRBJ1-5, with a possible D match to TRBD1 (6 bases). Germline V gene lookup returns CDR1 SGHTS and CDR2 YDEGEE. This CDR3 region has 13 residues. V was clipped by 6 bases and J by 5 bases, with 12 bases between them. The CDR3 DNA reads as TGTGCCAGCACCAGGGGACCCCATCAGCCCCAGCATTTT. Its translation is CASTRGPHQPQHF.